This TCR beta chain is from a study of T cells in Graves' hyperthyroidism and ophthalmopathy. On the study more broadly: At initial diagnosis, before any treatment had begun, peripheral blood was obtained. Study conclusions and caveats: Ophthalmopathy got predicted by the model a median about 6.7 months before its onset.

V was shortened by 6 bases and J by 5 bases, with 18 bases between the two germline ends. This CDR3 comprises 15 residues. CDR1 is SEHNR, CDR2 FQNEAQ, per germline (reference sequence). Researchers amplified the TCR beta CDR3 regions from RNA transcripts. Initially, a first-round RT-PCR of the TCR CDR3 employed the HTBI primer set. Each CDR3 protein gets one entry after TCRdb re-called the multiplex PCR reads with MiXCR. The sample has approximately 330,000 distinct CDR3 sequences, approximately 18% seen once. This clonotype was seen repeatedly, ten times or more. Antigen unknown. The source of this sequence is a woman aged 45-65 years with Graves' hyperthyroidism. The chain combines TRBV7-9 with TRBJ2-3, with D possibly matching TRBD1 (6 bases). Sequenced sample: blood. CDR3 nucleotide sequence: TGTGCCAGCAGTTCACAGGGTACAGTCAGAGATACGCAGTATTTT. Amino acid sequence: CASSSQGTVRDTQYF.